The sequence of this T cell receptor beta chain was determined in a study of CD8+ T cells in alopecia areata. Study results and caveats: Tofacitinib did not eliminate many expanded lesional clones from scalp or blood. Besides other cells, scalp samples also yield sequences of resident alphabeta T cells from normal skin.

The treatment denotes: oral pan-JAK inhibitor, 5-10 mg twice daily. RNA, once extracted, was reverse transcribed into cDNA for use as the sequencing template. Libraries were prepared by immunoSEQ multiplex PCR; TCRdb keeps only in-frame clonotypes and omits some of them. The data show some 210,000 clones, around 66% seen once. V was clipped by 5 bases and J by 0 bases, with 11 bases between them. Germline CDR1 and CDR2: SQVTM and ANQGSEA. This CDR3 spans 15 amino acids. As to this clone: Antigen unknown.

J is TRBJ2-6 and V is TRBV29-1; D is possibly TRBD1 (5 bases). This sample comprised CD4+ T cells sorted from blood, obtained at week 44, from a patient treated with tofacitinib. This TCR was recovered from a human donor with alopecia areata. CDR3 sequence reads: CSVQIRGSGANVLTF. CDR3 nucleotide sequence: TGCAGCGTTCAAATAAGGGGCTCTGGGGCCAACGTCCTGACTTTC. Supplemented by reference TRBV29-1 and TRBJ2-6, the full variable domain reads SAVISQKPSRDICQRGTSLTIQCQVDSQVTMMFWYRQQPGQSLTLIATANQGSEATYESGFVIDKFPISRPNLTFSTLTVSNMSPEDSSIYLCSVQIRGSGANVLTFGAGSRLTVL.